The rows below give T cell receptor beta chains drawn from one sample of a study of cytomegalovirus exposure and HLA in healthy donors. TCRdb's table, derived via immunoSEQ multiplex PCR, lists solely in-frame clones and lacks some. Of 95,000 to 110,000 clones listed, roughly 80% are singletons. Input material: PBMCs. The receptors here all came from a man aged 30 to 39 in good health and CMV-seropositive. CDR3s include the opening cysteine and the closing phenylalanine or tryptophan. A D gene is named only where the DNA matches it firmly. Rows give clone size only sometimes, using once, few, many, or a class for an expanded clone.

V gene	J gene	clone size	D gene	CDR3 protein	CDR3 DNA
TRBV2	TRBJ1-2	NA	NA	CASSRDLKYGYTF	TGTGCCAGCTCGCGGGATTTAAAATATGGCTACACCTTC
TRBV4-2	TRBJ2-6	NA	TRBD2	CASSQGATSAGANVLTF	TGTGCCAGCAGCCAAGGGGCGACTAGCGCTGGGGCCAACGTCCTGACTTTC
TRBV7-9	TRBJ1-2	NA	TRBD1	CSSSSDRGRNGYTF	TGTTCCAGCAGCTCAGACAGGGGTCGAAATGGCTACACCTTC
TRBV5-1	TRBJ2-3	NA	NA	CASSSRVTDTQYF	TGCGCCAGCAGCTCGAGGGTCACAGATACGCAGTATTTT
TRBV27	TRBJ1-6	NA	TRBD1	CASRLGQTYSPLHF	TGTGCCAGCAGGTTGGGACAGACCTATTCACCCCTCCACTTT
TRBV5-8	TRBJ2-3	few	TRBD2	CASSWTGLAGITDTQYF	TGTGCCAGCAGCTGGACGGGACTAGCGGGGATCACAGATACGCAGTATTTT
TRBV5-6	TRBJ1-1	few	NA	CASSLSLEGKAFF	TGTGCCAGCAGCTTGAGTTTGGAGGGCAAGGCTTTCTTT
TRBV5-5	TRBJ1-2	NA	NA	CASSMDSQANYGYTF	TGTGCCAGCAGCATGGACAGCCAAGCTAACTATGGCTACACCTTC
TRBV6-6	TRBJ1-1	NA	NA	CASSYSEGNTEAFF	TGTGCCAGCAGTTACTCGGAGGGGAACACTGAAGCTTTCTTT
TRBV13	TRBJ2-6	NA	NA	CASSRDTNAAGANVLTF	TGTGCCAGCAGCAGGGACACAAACGCGGCAGGGGCCAACGTCCTGACTTTC
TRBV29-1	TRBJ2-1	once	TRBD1	CSGRQGGEQFF	TGCAGCGGCAGACAGGGCGGTGAGCAGTTCTTC
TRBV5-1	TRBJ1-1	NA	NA	CASSLAGGVNTEAFF	TGCGCCAGCAGCTTGGCCGGGGGGGTGAACACTGAAGCTTTCTTT
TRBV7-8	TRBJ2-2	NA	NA	CASSERDTGRFSTGELFF	TGTGCCAGCAGCGAAAGGGACACCGGACGGTTCAGCACCGGGGAGCTGTTTTTT
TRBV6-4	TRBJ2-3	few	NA	CASSQGGGSTDTQYF	TGTGCCAGCAGCCAAGGAGGTGGGAGCACAGATACGCAGTATTTT
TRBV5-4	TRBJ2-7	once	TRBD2	CASSRSGAGGPYEQYF	TGTGCCAGCAGCCGCTCCGGGGCGGGGGGGCCCTACGAGCAGTACTTC
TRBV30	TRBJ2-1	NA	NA	CAWSGGLLGNEQFF	TGTGCCTGGAGCGGGGGTTTATTAGGGAATGAGCAGTTCTTC
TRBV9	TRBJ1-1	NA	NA	CASSRPGHRNTEAFF	TGTGCCAGCAGCCGTCCAGGACACAGGAACACTGAAGCTTTCTTT